This T cell receptor (beta chain) was observed in a study of blood T cell repertoires in COVID-19. Study summary: T cells, B-cell-depleted T cells, or PBMCs supplied cDNA or gDNA.

The participants were between about 18 and 90 years old and came from about two dozen US areas. Two negative PCRs, clearance, or symptom resolution characterized the recovered Cohort 3 donors. There are 16 residues in the CDR3. The V and J ends lost 4 bases and 4 bases, in that order; junction bases with no gene match: 9. Germline-derived CDR1 and CDR2 are MDHEN and SYDVKM. Per the authors' pipeline: Reference gene primer amplification gave nucleated cell count estimates. Repertoires were generated with immunoSEQ multiplex PCR, while TCRdb's copy carries only in-frame clones and drops some. The V and J calls and the clone size are those of that table, but D and trimming were determined from the DNA. The sample yields hundreds of thousands of clones, under 95% seen once.

The sequenced sample consisted of PBMCs or T cells enriched from blood (not recorded which). The V and J genes are TRBV28 and TRBJ2-7; TRBD2 aligns across 11 bases. The receptor comes from a man in his 60s who had recovered from COVID-19. The DNA for the CDR3 is TGTGCCAGCAGTTGGGGGGTAGCGGGAGGGGCGTACGAGCAGTACTTC. It yields the protein CASSWGVAGGAYEQYF.